Presented here are 22 T cell receptor beta chains from one specimen sequenced in a study of cytomegalovirus exposure and HLA in healthy donors. A multiplex PCR was run with 60 Vbeta primers and 13 Jbeta primers. TCRdb's copy holds only in-frame clones and misses some; the assay was immunoSEQ multiplex PCR. This sample yields 95,000 to 150,000 clones, of which roughly four fifths are seen a single time; roughly 3% belongs to the top ten. Sequencing was performed on PBMCs. The receptors derive from a woman aged 40 to 50 in good health and CMV-seropositive.

The rearrangement uses TRBV30 and TRBJ1-3, with D unclear. This CDR3 contains 15 residues. In germline, CDR1 is GTSNPN, CDR2 SVGIG (reference sequence). The V and J ends lost 3 bases and 0 bases respectively, with 12 bases between them. The CDR3 loop is CAWSTTGLSGNTIYF. DNA of the CDR3: TGTGCCTGGAGCACGACGGGTCTCTCTGGAAACACCATATATTTT.

The rearrangement joins TRBV19 to TRBJ1-1, with TRBD1 identical over 9 bases. The CDR3 spans 15 residues. V was pared by 3 bases and J by 5 bases, with 7 bases of the junction left unmatched. Germline assignment: CDR1 LNHDA and CDR2 SQIVND (reference sequence). The CDR3 DNA reads TGTGCCAGTAGTATCCTGACAGGGGGTTTAACTGAAGCTTTCTTT. The encoded protein is CASSILTGGLTEAFF.

This clone appeared a few times. This chain joins TRBV19 and TRBJ1-6; no firm D call. Germline CDR1 reads LNHDA; CDR2 reads SQIVND (reference sequence). There are 16 residues in the CDR3. V was cut by 7 bases and J by 9 bases, with 22 bases left in between. CDR3 in DNA: TGTGCCAGTACCCACCGAATGGGCCCCGATGGTTCACCCCTCCACTTT. Its translation is CASTHRMGPDGSPLHF. The variable domain in full, completed from reference TRBV19 and TRBJ1-6, reads DGGITQSPKYLFRKEGQNVTLSCEQNLNHDAMYWYRQDPGQGLRLIYYSQIVNDFQKGDIAEGYSVSREKKESFPLTVTSAQKNPTAFYLCASTHRMGPDGSPLHFGNGTRLTVT.

This chain connects TRBV5-1 to TRBJ2-7, with D perhaps matching TRBD2 (5 bases). The germline V and J ends were trimmed by 3 bases and 3 bases, with 13 bases remaining between them. CDR3 size: 14 residues. Germline V lookup: CDR1 SGHRS, CDR2 YFSETQ. CDR3 region: CASSSGLLNYEQYF. The CDR3 DNA reads TGCGCCAGCAGCTCCGGACTTCTTAACTACGAGCAGTACTTC.

A few counts support this clone. V gene TRBV30 combines with J gene TRBJ2-5, with a weak D call TRBD2 (6 bases). Germline CDR1 is GTSNPN and CDR2 is SVGIG (reference sequence). V lost 3 bases and J 1 base, leaving 15 bases between the germline ends. The CDR3 extends over 15 amino acids. CDR3 region: CAWSGGWGVQETQYF. The CDR3 DNA reads as TGTGCCTGGAGCGGAGGGTGGGGTGTCCAAGAGACCCAGTACTTC.

This clone was seen just once. The V gene is TRBV6-5, the J gene TRBJ2-7; 7 nucleotides agree with TRBD1. This CDR3 region has 14 residues. Germline loops: CDR1 MNHEY, CDR2 SVGAGI. The J segment lost 8 bases and the V segment lost 6 bases, leaving 13 bases of the junction unmatched. CDR3 region: CASSPSGQPNKQYF. In DNA, the CDR3 is TGTGCCAGCAGCCCCTCGGGACAGCCAAACAAGCAGTACTTC.

J is TRBJ2-7 and V is TRBV29-1, with unresolved D. This CDR3 is built from 12 residues. Deletions cut 4 bases from V and 0 bases from J, with 7 bases between. Germline-derived CDR1 and CDR2 are SQVTM and ANQGSEA. The CDR3 loop is CSVGHTSYEQYF. CDR3 sequence (DNA): TGCAGCGTTGGTCACACCTCCTACGAGCAGTACTTC.

As regards this clone: This sample also contains other DNA sequences that code for the same CDR3. The CDR3 sequence: CASSPGSGTTNEKLFF. CDR3 nucleotide sequence: TGTGCCAGTAGTCCTGGGTCAGGAACAACTAATGAAAAACTGTTTTTT. The V gene is TRBV5-6, the J gene TRBJ1-4; D is uncertain. Germline CDR1 is SGHDT and CDR2 is YYEEEE. There are 16 residues in the CDR3. Between the trimmed V and J ends, which lost 8 bases and 0 bases, there was a span of 17 bases.

The chain joins TRBV29-1 to TRBJ2-7; 13 bases are shared with TRBD2. The V and J ends lost 7 bases and 3 bases, in that order; junction bases with no gene match: 6. This CDR3 contains 14 residues. Germline V gene lookup returns CDR1 SQVTM and CDR2 ANQGSEA. The CDR3 protein is CSAGLAGVNYEQYF. As DNA, the CDR3 is TGCAGCGCCGGACTAGCGGGAGTAAACTACGAGCAGTACTTC.

The V and J genes are TRBV12-5 and TRBJ2-5, with 7 nucleotides matching TRBD1. The CDR3 totals 14 residues. CDR1 LGHNT and CDR2 FRNRAP come from the germline V gene. The ends lost 5 bases at V and 5 bases at J; junction bases unmatched: 8. CDR3 in amino acids: CASGPTGNGETQYF. In DNA, the CDR3 is TGTGCTAGTGGTCCGACAGGGAACGGTGAGACCCAGTACTTC.

J is TRBJ1-1 and V is TRBV10-1; D might be TRBD1 (6 bases). The CDR3 extends over 10 amino acids. Germline V gene sequence: CDR1 WNHNN, CDR2 SYGVQD (reference sequence). The V and J ends lost 6 bases and 8 bases respectively, with 7 bases between them. In nucleotides, the CDR3 is TGCGCCAGCAGGGGACACGAAGCTTTCTTT. Translated, it gives CASRGHEAFF.

This clone was seen once. The J gene is TRBJ1-2, the V gene TRBV6-5; tentatively, D is TRBD1 (5 bases). V was trimmed by 2 bases and J by 6 bases, leaving 10 bases between them. This CDR3 is built from 13 residues. Looked up from germline, CDR1 is MNHEY and CDR2 is SVGAGI. CDR3 in DNA: TGTGCCAGCAGTTACGCAGGGAGGGATGGCTACACCTTC. This gives the protein CASSYAGRDGYTF.

The gene calls are TRBV30 and TRBJ2-3, with a weak D call TRBD2 (6 bases). Germline-derived CDR1 and CDR2 are GTSNPN and SVGIG (reference sequence). V lost 3 bases and J lost 2, with 18 bases in between. There are 16 residues in the CDR3. CDR3 protein: CAWSGGVGGLTDTQYF. DNA of the CDR3: TGTGCCTGGAGCGGAGGAGTCGGGGGTCTCACAGATACGCAGTATTTT.

The V and J genes are TRBV5-8 and TRBJ1-4; D remains unclear. The germline V gene encodes CDR1 SGHTS and CDR2 YDEGEE. V was cut by 0 bases and J by 0 bases, with 6 bases left in between. The CDR3 length is 15 residues. CDR3 coding DNA: TGTGCCAGCAGCTTGGGGCCAGCAACTAATGAAAAACTGTTTTTT. The encoded protein is CASSLGPATNEKLFF. Looking up the rest from reference TRBV5-8 and TRBJ1-4 gives the full variable domain: EAGVTQSPTHLIKTRGQQATLRCSPISGHTSVYWYQQALGLGLQFLLWYDEGEERNRGNFPPRFSGRQFPNYSSELNVNALELEDSALYLCASSLGPATNEKLFFGSGTQLSVL.

This clone is a singleton in its sample. The rearrangement links TRBV7-2 to TRBJ1-3; D ambiguous. The V gene's germline CDR1 is SGHTA and CDR2 FQGNSA. The ends were cut back, 4 bases at V and 0 bases at J, with 13 bases in the middle. The CDR3 covers 16 residues. The CDR3 region has the DNA TGTGCCAGCAGCTCACAGCCTATAGGCTCTGGAAACACCATATATTTT. Translation gives CASSSQPIGSGNTIYF.

This sequence joins TRBV19 and TRBJ1-5, with 8 bases that match TRBD1. With 6 bases clipped from V and 5 bases from J, the junction kept 12 bases outside the gene matches. The length of the CDR3 is 16 residues. Germline CDR1 LNHDA, CDR2 SQIVND (reference sequence). The CDR3 coding sequence is TGTGCCAGTAGCCCTCTTACAGGGGGGGCGTATCAGCCCCAGCATTTT. Protein: CASSPLTGGAYQPQHF.

J is TRBJ1-5 and V is TRBV7-2; 7 bases line up with TRBD1. J gave up 4 bases and V 5 bases, and 8 bases lay outside the gene matches. This CDR3 has 15 residues. Germline V gene lookup returns CDR1 SGHTA and CDR2 FQGNSA. The CDR3 DNA follows: TGTGCCAGCAGCCTACAGGGGACGGGGAATCAGCCCCAGCATTTT. This gives the protein CASSLQGTGNQPQHF.

This chain uses TRBV4-1 with TRBJ2-5, with TRBD2 matching over 9 bases. The J call could be wrong; TRBJ2-7 is a better fit for the DNA end. The CDR3 contains 15 residues. The V gene's germline CDR1 is MGHRA and CDR2 YSYEKL. This CDR3 reads CASSAHSGGGYEQYF. CDR3 sequence (DNA): TGCGCCAGCAGCGCGCATAGCGGGGGTGGCTACGAGCAGTACTTC.

The V call is TRBV29-1, the J call TRBJ1-2, with TRBD1 matching over 8 bases. The CDR3 is 13 amino acids. J was trimmed by 7 bases and V by 4 bases; bases with no gene match: 8. Germline CDR1 SQVTM, CDR2 ANQGSEA. CDR3 sequence: CSVGDYQGAGYTF. CDR3 nucleotides: TGCAGCGTTGGAGACTATCAGGGGGCTGGCTACACCTTC. Variable domain in full (rest from reference TRBV29-1 and TRBJ1-2): SAVISQKPSRDICQRGTSLTIQCQVDSQVTMMFWYRQQPGQSLTLIATANQGSEATYESGFVIDKFPISRPNLTFSTLTVSNMSPEDSSIYLCSVGDYQGAGYTFGSGTRLTVV.

CDR3 bases: TGTGCCAGCAACCTACCCCGGGACAGGCCATATGGCTACACCTTC. This gives the protein CASNLPRDRPYGYTF. The chain links TRBV9 to TRBJ1-2; 8 positions agree with TRBD1. V trimming: 6 bases; J trimming: 5 bases; junction bases outside the gene matches: 12. The length of the CDR3 is 15 residues. CDR1 and CDR2 from the germline V gene are SGDLS and YYNGEE.

J is TRBJ2-7 and V is TRBV6-5; 7 nucleotides line up with TRBD2. The germline V gene has CDR1 MNHEY and CDR2 SVGAGI. The CDR3 has 14 amino acids. J lost 2 bases, V lost 4 bases, and 5 bases had no gene match. CDR3 loop: CASSSRDYTYEQYF. The CDR3 bases are TGTGCCAGCAGTTCCCGGGACTATACCTACGAGCAGTACTTC.

The chain employs TRBV5-6 and TRBJ2-2; no definite D call. Trimming cost V 2 bases and J 5 bases, with 7 bases left between them. The CDR3 is made up of 13 amino acids. CDR1 SGHDT and CDR2 YYEEEE come from the germline V gene. The CDR3 sequence: CASSFQETGELFF. The CDR3 nucleotides are TGTGCCAGCAGCTTCCAGGAAACCGGGGAGCTGTTTTTT.